This T cell receptor (beta chain) was identified in a study of response to subunit inactivated influenza vaccine. With regard to this clonotype: Antigen specificity is unknown.

A single record per CDR3 protein comes from TCRdb applying MiXCR to the RT-PCR reads. The data show under 850,000 distinct CDR3 sequences, approximately 17% seen once. The V gene's germline CDR1 is LGHDT and CDR2 YNNKEL (reference sequence). Trimming removed 5 bases from V and 9 bases from J, with 20 bases in between. There are 16 residues in the CDR3. Findings of the study overall: Authors suggested each seasonal influenza vaccination recruits few new T cells.

The chain recombines TRBV3-1 with TRBJ1-6; the D is unclear. This sequence originates from a man aged 45-65 years who received an inactivated influenza vaccine. The source material was PBMCs from blood, sampled 4 to 6 days after vaccination. CDR3 DNA: TGTGCCAGCAGCGAAGTCTATGACGGTTTGGGTTCACCCCTCCACTTT. The encoded protein is CASSEVYDGLGSPLHF.